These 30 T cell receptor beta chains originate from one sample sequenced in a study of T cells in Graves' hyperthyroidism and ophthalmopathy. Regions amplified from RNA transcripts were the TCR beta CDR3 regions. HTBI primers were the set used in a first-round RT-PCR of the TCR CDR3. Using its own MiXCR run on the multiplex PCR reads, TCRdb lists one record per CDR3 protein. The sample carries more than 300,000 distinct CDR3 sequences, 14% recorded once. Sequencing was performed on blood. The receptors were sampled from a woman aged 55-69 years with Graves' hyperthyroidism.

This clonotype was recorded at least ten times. CDR3 sequence reads: CASSTSGVRGLAGTYEQYF. In DNA form, the CDR3 reads TGTGCCAGCAGTACCTCGGGGGTAAGAGGTCTAGCGGGTACCTACGAGCAGTACTTC. This chain links TRBV6-2 or TRBV6-3 with TRBJ2-7; TRBD2 aligns across 8 bases. This CDR3 has 19 amino acids. Germline CDR1 is MNHEY and CDR2 is SVGEGT. The trim removed 5 bases at V and 2 bases at J, leaving 20 bases unmatched.

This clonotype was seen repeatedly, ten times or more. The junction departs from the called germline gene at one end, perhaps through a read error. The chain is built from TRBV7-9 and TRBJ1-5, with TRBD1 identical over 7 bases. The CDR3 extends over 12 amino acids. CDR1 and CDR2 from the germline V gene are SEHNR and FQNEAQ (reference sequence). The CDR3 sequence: CASSQQGQPQHF. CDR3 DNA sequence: TGTGCCAGCAGCCAACAGGGACAGCCCCAGCACTTT.

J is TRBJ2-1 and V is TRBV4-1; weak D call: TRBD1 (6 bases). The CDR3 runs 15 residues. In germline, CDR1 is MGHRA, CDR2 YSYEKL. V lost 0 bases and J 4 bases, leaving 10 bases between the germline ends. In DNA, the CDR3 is TGCGCCAGCAGCCAAGACAGGGGTAATTACAATGAGCAGTTCTTC. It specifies CASSQDRGNYNEQFF.

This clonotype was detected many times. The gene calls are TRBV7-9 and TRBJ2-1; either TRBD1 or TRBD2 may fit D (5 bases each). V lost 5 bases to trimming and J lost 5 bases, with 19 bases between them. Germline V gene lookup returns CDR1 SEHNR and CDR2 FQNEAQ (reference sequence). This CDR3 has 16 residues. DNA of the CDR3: TGTGCCAGCAGCACAATAGAGGGACGGCAGGACAATGAGCAGTTCTTC. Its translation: CASSTIEGRQDNEQFF.

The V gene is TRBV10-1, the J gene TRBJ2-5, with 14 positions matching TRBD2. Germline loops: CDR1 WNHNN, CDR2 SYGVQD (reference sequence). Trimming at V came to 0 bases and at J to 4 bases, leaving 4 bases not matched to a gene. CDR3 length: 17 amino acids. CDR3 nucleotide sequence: TGCGCCAGCAGTGAGTCGTCCGGGACTAGCGGGAGAGAGACCCAGTACTTC. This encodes CASSESSGTSGRETQYF.

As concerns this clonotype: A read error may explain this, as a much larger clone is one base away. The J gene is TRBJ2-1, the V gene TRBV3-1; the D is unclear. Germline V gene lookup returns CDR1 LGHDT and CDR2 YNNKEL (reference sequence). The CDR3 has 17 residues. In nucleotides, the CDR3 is TGTGCCAGCAGCCAAGATCGGGTTAAGGGTTTAATGGATGAGAAGTTCTTC. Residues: CASSQDRVKGLMDEKFF.

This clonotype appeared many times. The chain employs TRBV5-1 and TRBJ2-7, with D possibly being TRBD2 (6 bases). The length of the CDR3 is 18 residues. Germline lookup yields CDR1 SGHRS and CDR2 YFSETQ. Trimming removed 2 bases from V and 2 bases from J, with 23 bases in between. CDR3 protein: CASSFAPWRDKGAYEQYF. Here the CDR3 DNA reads TGCGCCAGCAGCTTTGCGCCGTGGAGGGATAAGGGAGCCTACGAGCAGTACTTC.

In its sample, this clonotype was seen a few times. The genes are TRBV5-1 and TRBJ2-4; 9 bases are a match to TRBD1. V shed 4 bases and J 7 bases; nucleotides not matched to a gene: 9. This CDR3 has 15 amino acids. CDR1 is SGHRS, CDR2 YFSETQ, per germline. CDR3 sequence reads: CASSPGQGYNNIQYF. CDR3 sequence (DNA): TGCGCCAGCAGCCCCGGACAGGGGTATAACAACATTCAGTACTTC.

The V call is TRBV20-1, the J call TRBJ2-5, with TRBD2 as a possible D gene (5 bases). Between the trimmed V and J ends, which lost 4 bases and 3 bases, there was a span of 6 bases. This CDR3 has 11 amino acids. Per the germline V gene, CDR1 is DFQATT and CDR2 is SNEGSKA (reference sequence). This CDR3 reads CSAKAEETQYF. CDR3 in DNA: TGCAGTGCTAAAGCGGAAGAGACCCAGTACTTC.

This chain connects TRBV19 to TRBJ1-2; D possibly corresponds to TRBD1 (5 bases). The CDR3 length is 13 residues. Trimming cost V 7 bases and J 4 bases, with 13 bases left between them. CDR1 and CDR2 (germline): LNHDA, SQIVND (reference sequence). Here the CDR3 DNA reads TGTGCCAGTATGGCAGGGATGAGCTATGGCTACACCTTC. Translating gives CASMAGMSYGYTF.

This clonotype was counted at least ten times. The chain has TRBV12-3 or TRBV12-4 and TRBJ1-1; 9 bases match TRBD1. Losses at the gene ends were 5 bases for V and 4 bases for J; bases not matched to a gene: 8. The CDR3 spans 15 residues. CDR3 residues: CASSRNRGRITEAFF. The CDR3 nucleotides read TGTGCCAGCAGTCGAAACAGGGGGCGTATCACTGAAGCTTTCTTT.

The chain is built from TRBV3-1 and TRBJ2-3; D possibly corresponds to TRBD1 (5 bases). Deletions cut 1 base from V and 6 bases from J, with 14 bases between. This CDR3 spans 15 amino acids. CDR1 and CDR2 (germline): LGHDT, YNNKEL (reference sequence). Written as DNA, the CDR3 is TGTGCCAGCAGCCAAGTACAGGCCCAGAGGGATACGCAGTATTTT. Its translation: CASSQVQAQRDTQYF.

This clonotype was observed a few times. The CDR3 loop reads CASSPLFKDTYEQYF. The DNA of the CDR3 is TGTGCCAGCAGCCCACTTTTCAAGGACACCTACGAGCAGTACTTC. This rearrangement joins TRBV7-8 to TRBJ2-7, with D possibly being TRBD1 (5 bases). Deletions cut 5 bases from V and 2 bases from J, with 16 bases between. Per the germline V gene, CDR1 is SGHVS and CDR2 is FQNEAQ. The CDR3 has 15 amino acids.

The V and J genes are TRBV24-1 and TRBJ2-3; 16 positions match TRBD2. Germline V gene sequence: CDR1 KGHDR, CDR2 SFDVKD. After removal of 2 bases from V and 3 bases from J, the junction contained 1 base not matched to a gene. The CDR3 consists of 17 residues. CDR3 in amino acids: CATSDSGLAGGTDTQYF. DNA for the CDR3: TGTGCCACCAGTGATTCGGGACTAGCGGGAGGGACAGATACGCAGTATTTT.

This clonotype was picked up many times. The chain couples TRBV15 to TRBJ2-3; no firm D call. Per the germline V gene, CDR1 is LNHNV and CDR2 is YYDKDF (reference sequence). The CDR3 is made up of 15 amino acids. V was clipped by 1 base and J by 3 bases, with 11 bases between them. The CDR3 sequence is CATSRVRPLTDTQYF. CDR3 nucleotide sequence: TGTGCCACCAGCAGAGTCCGACCACTTACAGATACGCAGTATTTT.

This chain's CDR3 is CASPRRSSYEQYF. The CDR3, as DNA: TGTGCCAGCCCACGCAGAAGCTCCTACGAGCAGTACTTC. This chain links TRBV18 with TRBJ2-7; the D is unclear. V was shortened by 8 bases and J by 0 bases, with 11 bases between the two germline ends. Germline V lookup: CDR1 KGHSH, CDR2 LQKENI. The length of the CDR3 is 13 residues.

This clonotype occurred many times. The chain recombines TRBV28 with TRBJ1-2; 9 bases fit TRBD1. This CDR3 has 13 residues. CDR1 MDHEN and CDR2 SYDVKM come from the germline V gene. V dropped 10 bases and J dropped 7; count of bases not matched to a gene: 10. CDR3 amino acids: CATITGTGTGYTF. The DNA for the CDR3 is TGTGCCACCATAACCGGGACAGGGACTGGCTACACCTTC.

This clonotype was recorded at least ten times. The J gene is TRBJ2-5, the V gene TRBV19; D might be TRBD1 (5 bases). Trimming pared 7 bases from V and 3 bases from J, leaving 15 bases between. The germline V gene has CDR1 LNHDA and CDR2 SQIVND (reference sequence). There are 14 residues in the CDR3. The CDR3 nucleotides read TGTGCCAGTACATCAGGGTCCAGTGAAGAGACCCAGTACTTC. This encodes CASTSGSSEETQYF.

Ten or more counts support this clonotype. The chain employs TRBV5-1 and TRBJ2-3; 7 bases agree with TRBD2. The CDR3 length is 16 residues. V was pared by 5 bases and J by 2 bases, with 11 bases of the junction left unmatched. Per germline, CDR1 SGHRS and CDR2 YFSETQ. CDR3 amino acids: CASRAGWGWDTDTQYF. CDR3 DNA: TGCGCCAGCAGAGCGGGATGGGGCTGGGACACAGATACGCAGTATTTT.

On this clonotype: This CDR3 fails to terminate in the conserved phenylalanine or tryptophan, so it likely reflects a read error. The CDR3 reads CASSLDGLKGQPQHV. The CDR3 DNA follows: TGTGCCAGCAGCTTAGACGGGTTGAAGGGTCAGCCCCAGCATGTT. This rearrangement joins TRBV11-2 to TRBJ1-5, with unresolved D. Trimming shortened V by 0 bases and J by 6 bases, and 12 bases separated the two germline ends. The CDR3 spans 15 residues. Germline CDR1 reads SGHAT; CDR2 reads FQNNGV.

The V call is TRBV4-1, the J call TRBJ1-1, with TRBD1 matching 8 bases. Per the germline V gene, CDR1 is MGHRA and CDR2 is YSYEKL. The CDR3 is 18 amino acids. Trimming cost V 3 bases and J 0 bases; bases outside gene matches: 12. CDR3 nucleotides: TGCGCCAGCAGCCAGGCACCAGACAGGGGCATTTTGAACACTGAAGCTTTCTTT. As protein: CASSQAPDRGILNTEAFF.

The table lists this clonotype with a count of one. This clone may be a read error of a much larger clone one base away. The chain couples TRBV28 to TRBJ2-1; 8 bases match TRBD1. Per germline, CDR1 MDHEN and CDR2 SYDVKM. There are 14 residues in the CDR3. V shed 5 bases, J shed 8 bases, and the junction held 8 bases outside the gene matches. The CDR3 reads CASSDLTGVDEQFF. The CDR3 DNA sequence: TGTGCCAGCAGTGACTTGACAGGGGTCGATGAGCAGTTCTTC.

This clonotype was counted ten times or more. The CDR3 DNA is TGCAGTGCTACAAGGCCCTCGAACTACGAGCAGTACTTC. As protein: CSATRPSNYEQYF. The chain uses TRBV20-1 and TRBJ2-7; D not certain. V was shortened by 4 bases and J by 3 bases, with 13 bases between the two germline ends. Germline assignment: CDR1 DFQATT and CDR2 SNEGSKA (reference sequence). The CDR3 covers 13 residues.

The DNA of the CDR3 is TGTGCCAGTACCCTCTGGGAAGGGGCGACTGAAGCTTTCTTT. It yields the protein CASTLWEGATEAFF. The V and J genes are TRBV19 and TRBJ1-1, with D perhaps matching TRBD1 (5 bases). The germline V gene encodes CDR1 LNHDA and CDR2 SQIVND (reference sequence). The CDR3 is 14 amino acids. Between the trimmed V and J ends, which lost 7 bases and 5 bases, there was a span of 17 bases.

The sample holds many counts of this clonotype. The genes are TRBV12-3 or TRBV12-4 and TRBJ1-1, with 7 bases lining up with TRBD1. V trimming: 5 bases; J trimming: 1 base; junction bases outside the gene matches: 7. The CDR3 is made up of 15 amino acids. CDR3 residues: CASSRRQGGNTEAFF. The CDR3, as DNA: TGTGCCAGCAGTCGACGACAGGGCGGGAACACTGAAGCTTTCTTT.

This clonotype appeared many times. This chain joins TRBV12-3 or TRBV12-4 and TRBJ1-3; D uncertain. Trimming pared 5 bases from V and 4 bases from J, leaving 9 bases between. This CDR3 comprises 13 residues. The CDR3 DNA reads TGTGCCAGCAGTCGAGCCCCAGGAAACACCATATATTTT. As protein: CASSRAPGNTIYF.

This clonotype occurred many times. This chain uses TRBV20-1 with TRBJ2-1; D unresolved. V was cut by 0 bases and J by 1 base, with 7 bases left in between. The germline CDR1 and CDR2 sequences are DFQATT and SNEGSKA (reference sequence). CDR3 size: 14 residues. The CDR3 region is CSARERSSYNEQFF. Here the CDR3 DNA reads TGCAGTGCTAGAGAGAGGAGTTCCTACAATGAGCAGTTCTTC.

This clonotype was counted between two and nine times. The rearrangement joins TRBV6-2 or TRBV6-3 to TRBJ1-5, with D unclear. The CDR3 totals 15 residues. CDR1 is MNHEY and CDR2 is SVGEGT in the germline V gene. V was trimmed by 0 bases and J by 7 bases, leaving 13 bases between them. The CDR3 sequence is CASSYSALQGQPQHF. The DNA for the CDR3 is TGTGCCAGCAGTTACTCAGCTCTCCAAGGGCAGCCCCAGCATTTT.

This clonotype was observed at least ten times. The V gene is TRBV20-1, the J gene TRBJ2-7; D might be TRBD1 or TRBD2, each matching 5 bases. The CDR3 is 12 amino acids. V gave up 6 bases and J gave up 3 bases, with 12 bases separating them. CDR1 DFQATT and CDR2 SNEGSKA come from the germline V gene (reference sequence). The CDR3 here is CSAPRDGYEQYF. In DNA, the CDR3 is TGCAGTGCCCCCCGGGACGGCTACGAGCAGTACTTC.

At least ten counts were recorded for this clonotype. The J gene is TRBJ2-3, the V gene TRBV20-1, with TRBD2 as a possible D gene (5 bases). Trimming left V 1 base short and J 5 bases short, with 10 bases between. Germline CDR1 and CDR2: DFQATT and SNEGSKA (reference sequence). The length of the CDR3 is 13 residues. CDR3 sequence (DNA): TGCAGTGCTAGAGGGGAGTACGGAGATACGCAGTATTTT. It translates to CSARGEYGDTQYF.